This TCR beta chain was recorded in a study of cytomegalovirus exposure and HLA in healthy donors. General study points: A list of more than 150 TCR beta chains associated with cytomegalovirus was given. A highly shared variant cluster was judged a likely technical artifact. Reports state that TCR beta sequences accurately predicted most subjects' HLA-A and HLA-B alleles.

There are 15 residues in the CDR3. Trimming took off 1 base at V and 5 bases at J, with 14 bases between the two ends. From germline, CDR1 is SGHVS and CDR2 FNYEAQ. A word on this clone: Its antigen is not identified.

PCR primers comprised 60 Vbeta and 13 Jbeta primers. Data came from immunoSEQ multiplex PCR; TCRdb stores just in-frame clones and leaves some out. The table has approximately 150,000 clones, around 83% seen once; the top ten hold 4.1%. At sampling all donors were nominally healthy, likely with unrecorded immune exposures. The source of this sequence is a man between 50 and 59 years old in good health and CMV-seropositive. The V and J genes are TRBV7-6 and TRBJ2-5, with a possible D match to TRBD2 (7 bases). Sequencing input: PBMCs. The CDR3 region is CASSLDVGGRETQYF. The CDR3, as DNA: TGTGCCAGCAGCTTAGACGTCGGGGGGCGGGAGACCCAGTACTTC.